The clone carrying this TCR beta chain appeared a few times. The data were taken from a study of blood T cell repertoires in COVID-19. At the level of the study: From the United States, Italy and Spain came samples of acute and convalescent COVID-19.

Assay used: immunoSEQ multiplex PCR; TCRdb lists only in-frame clones, some missing. The sample has about 160,000 clones; approximately 75% are singletons. Germline CDR1 reads MNHNS; CDR2 reads SASEGT. CDR3 length equals 14 residues. Trimming removed 0 bases at V and 7 bases at J, with 13 bases between. The rearrangement links TRBV6-1 to TRBJ2-7, with D possibly being TRBD1 (6 bases). The sequenced sample consisted of peripheral blood. The sequence came from a human donor in a cohort sampled during active COVID-19. In DNA, the CDR3 is TGTGCCAGCAGTGAAGCGCAAAGGGGGTTGGAGCAGTACTTC. Its translation is CASSEAQRGLEQYF.